This T cell receptor (beta chain) emerged from a study of blood T cell repertoires in COVID-19. Sequencing used immunoSEQ multiplex PCR; TCRdb keeps in-frame clones, though not all of them. This table holds roughly 230,000 clones, about 85% found once. The CDR3 runs 15 residues. J was trimmed by 1 base and V by 3 bases; bases with no gene match: 5. Germline CDR1 reads LGHDT; CDR2 reads YNNKEL (reference sequence). The rearrangement uses TRBV3-1 (or the pseudogene TRBV3-2) and TRBJ1-2, with 7 bases identical to TRBD1. This sequence originates from a woman older than 75 with acute or convalescent COVID-19. The sample was peripheral blood. DNA of the CDR3: TGTGCCAGCAGCCACTTAGGGACAGATAACTATGGCTACACCTTC. The encoded protein is CASSHLGTDNYGYTF.